The sequence of this T cell receptor beta chain was determined in a study of T cells expressing NK-cell markers. Study context: TCR beta repertoires came from sorted CD3+CD56+NKG2C+, CD3+CD56+NKG2C- and CD3+CD56-NKG2C+ T cells.

CDR1 and CDR2 (germline): SGHKS, YYEKEE (reference sequence). The CDR3 sequence is 17 residues long. As concerns this clonotype: Its antigen is undetermined.

Notes on the study in general: A range of about 1.0-8% of CD8+ T cells consisted of dominant NKG2C+ clonotypes in more than five donors. A few of the donors also had these clonotypes leading their CD3+CD56-NKG2C+ fraction.

The authors generated TCR beta cDNA through 5'RACE template switching with UMIs. TCRdb reprocessed the 5' RACE reads and keeps a single row for each CDR3 protein, giving no DNA. This listing includes roughly 300,000 distinct CDR3 sequences. The sequencing input was blood T cells: a sorted CD56 or NKG2C T cell subset, CD4+ or CD8+ T cells, or bulk PBMC T cells (not recorded which). The chain recombines TRBV5-5 with TRBJ1-6. The receptor was derived from a woman aged 18 to 69 in good health. The CDR3 spells CASSLAGQVYYNSPLHF.